A selection of T cell receptor beta chains follows, all from one sample in a study of identical twins. TCRdb recomputed calls from the 5' RACE reads with MiXCR, one row per CDR3 protein. The sample consists of approximately 210,000 distinct CDR3 sequences, 6.5% to 8% of them appearing once. The sample was also linked to a second study, of T cells expressing NK-cell markers.

The sequenced material came from CD8+ T cells sorted from blood. The receptors were gathered from a woman aged 18-35 years in good health. CDR3s include the opening cysteine and the closing phenylalanine or tryptophan. The D gene is left open where the match is weak. Size values are once, few and many counts, or a class for expanded clones, and some rows have none.

J: TRBJ2-3; length: 20; V: TRBV25-1; size: -; D: TRBD2; DNA: TGTGCCAGCAGGCCCGGTATAGCGGGGGCTTCTTTGGGGCCCACAGATACGCAGTATTTT; CDR3: CASRPGIAGASLGPTDTQYF
J: TRBJ2-5; length: 12; V: TRBV2; size: few; D: -; DNA: TGTGCCAGCAGTGAACCCCCGCGAAACGAGTACTTC; CDR3: CASSEPPRNEYF
J: TRBJ1-4; length: 16; V: TRBV27; size: many; D: -; DNA: TGTGCCAGCAGTTTGCGGGTTGGGAGTGGGTTTGAAAAACTGTTTTTT; CDR3: CASSLRVGSGFEKLFF
J: TRBJ2-3; length: 15; V: TRBV7-8; size: many; D: -; DNA: TGTGCCAGCAGCTTTTCGGGGTTCGACACAGATACGCAGTATTTT; CDR3: CASSFSGFDTDTQYF
J: TRBJ2-6; length: 15; V: TRBV19; size: -; D: TRBD2; DNA: TGTGCCAGTAGCCTCGGGGGGGCGACAGTTCGCGTCCTGACTTTC; CDR3: CASSLGGATVRVLTF
J: TRBJ1-4; length: 14; V: TRBV5-1; size: many; D: TRBD1; DNA: TGCGCCAGCAGAGGGACAGATCCTAATGAAAAACTGTTTTTT; CDR3: CASRGTDPNEKLFF
J: TRBJ1-1; length: 12; V: TRBV6-1; size: -; D: -; DNA: TGTGCCACCCTCCCGGGTTACACTGAAGCTTTCTTT; CDR3: CATLPGYTEAFF
J: TRBJ2-3; length: 14; V: TRBV14; size: few; D: -; DNA: TGTGCCAGCAGCCACCCCCAGGAGGGGGATACGCAGTATTTT; CDR3: CASSHPQEGDTQYF
J: TRBJ1-2; length: 13; V: TRBV11-2; size: many; D: TRBD1; DNA: TGTGCCAGCGGACAGGGTCCCGGCTATGGCTACACCTTC; CDR3: CASGQGPGYGYTF
J: TRBJ2-1; length: 15; V: TRBV13; size: -; D: TRBD2; DNA: TGTGCCAGCAGCTTTAGCGGGGGCGGGTACAATGAGCAGTTCTTC; CDR3: CASSFSGGGYNEQFF
J: TRBJ1-1; length: 11; V: TRBV29-1; size: many; D: -; DNA: TGCAGCGGGGGGGCAGGCGCTGAAGCTTTCTTT; CDR3: CSGGAGAEAFF
J: TRBJ1-3; length: 15; V: TRBV9; size: many; D: TRBD1; DNA: TGTGCCAGCAGCGTAGGAGGGGGCCCTGGAAACACCATATATTTT; CDR3: CASSVGGGPGNTIYF
J: TRBJ2-7; length: 15; V: TRBV7-9; size: few; D: -; DNA: TGTGCCAGCAGCTTTGGACTCGCTGGATTGACAGAGCAGTACTTC; CDR3: CASSFGLAGLTEQYF
J: TRBJ2-3; length: 18; V: TRBV27; size: few; D: TRBD2; DNA: TGTGCCAGCGCCCCCCTGGCGGGAGGACGGTACGGCACAGATACGCAGTATTTT; CDR3: CASAPLAGGRYGTDTQYF
J: TRBJ2-1; length: 18; V: TRBV5-1; size: -; D: -; DNA: TGCGCCAGCAGCTTGGAGTTTGCGGACACAAGCTCCTACAATGAGCAGTTCTTC; CDR3: CASSLEFADTSSYNEQFF
J: TRBJ1-1; length: 15; V: TRBV7-9; size: -; D: TRBD1; DNA: TGTGCCAGCAGCTTATACCAGGGGGCAAACACTGAAGCTTTCTTT; CDR3: CASSLYQGANTEAFF
J: TRBJ1-2; length: 15; V: TRBV2; size: -; D: TRBD1; DNA: TGTGCCAGCAGTGACCTTAGACAGGGGGCATCGGGCTACACCTTC; CDR3: CASSDLRQGASGYTF
J: TRBJ2-1; length: 13; V: TRBV7-2; size: many; D: -; DNA: TGTGCCAGCAGCTTATTTCTGAGCGATGAGCAGTTCTTC; CDR3: CASSLFLSDEQFF
J: TRBJ2-1; length: 15; V: TRBV11-3; size: once; D: -; DNA: TGTGCCAGCAGCCCAGGGACTGCTGGGCCCAATGAGCAGTTCTTC; CDR3: CASSPGTAGPNEQFF
J: TRBJ2-2; length: 18; V: TRBV12-3/TRBV12-4; size: few; D: TRBD2; DNA: TGTGCCAGCAGTCCACCATTAGCGGGGGTCACGAACACCGGGGAGCTGTTTTTT; CDR3: CASSPPLAGVTNTGELFF
J: TRBJ1-5; length: 17; V: TRBV6-5; size: few; D: -; DNA: TGTGCCAGCAGTTACGGTCCTCCGGGGTTTAGCAATCAGCCCCAGCATTTT; CDR3: CASSYGPPGFSNQPQHF
J: TRBJ2-1; length: 15; V: TRBV6-1; size: few; D: TRBD2; DNA: TGTGCCAGCAGTGCCTGGGGCGGGGGTAACAATGAGCAGTTCTTC; CDR3: CASSAWGGGNNEQFF
J: TRBJ1-2; length: 12; V: TRBV12-3/TRBV12-4; size: -; D: -; DNA: TGTGCCAGCAGTACTGACAAGGACGGCTACACCTTC; CDR3: CASSTDKDGYTF
J: TRBJ2-2; length: 16; V: TRBV4-3; size: -; D: -; DNA: TGCGCCAGCAGCCAAAGCCCTAGCGAGAACACCGGGGAGCTGTTTTTT; CDR3: CASSQSPSENTGELFF
J: TRBJ2-2; length: 16; V: TRBV5-6; size: -; D: TRBD1; DNA: TGTGCCAGCAGCCAGGGGACAGGGAGTTCCGCCGGGGAGCTGTTTTTT; CDR3: CASSQGTGSSAGELFF
J: TRBJ2-3; length: 12; V: TRBV10-2; size: -; D: -; DNA: TGCGCCAGCAGTGAGTCGGCGGTGCCGCAGTATTTT; CDR3: CASSESAVPQYF
J: TRBJ2-2; length: 14; V: TRBV24-1; size: -; D: TRBD1; DNA: TGTGCCACGGAAGGCAGGGGGCGTCCCGGGGAGCTGTTTTTT; CDR3: CATEGRGRPGELFF
J: TRBJ2-1; length: 16; V: TRBV18; size: few; D: -; DNA: TGTGCCAGCTCATTATCCGGGGGCCTGACCTACAATGAGCAGTTCTTC; CDR3: CASSLSGGLTYNEQFF
J: TRBJ1-2; length: 15; V: TRBV5-5; size: few; D: TRBD1; DNA: TGTGCCAGCAGCCCGGGGGACAGCCCTAACTATGGCTACACCTTC; CDR3: CASSPGDSPNYGYTF
J: TRBJ2-1; length: 15; V: TRBV6-1; size: many; D: -; DNA: TGTGCCAGCAGTCCTTCCTTCGCCAAGGGGAATGAGCAGTTCTTC; CDR3: CASSPSFAKGNEQFF
J: TRBJ1-2; length: 17; V: TRBV12-3/TRBV12-4; size: few; D: TRBD1; DNA: TGTGCCAGCAGTTTCCCCTCAGACAGGGGGCTAGGGGATGGCTACACCTTC; CDR3: CASSFPSDRGLGDGYTF
J: TRBJ1-2; length: 12; V: TRBV7-2; size: many; D: -; DNA: TGTGCCAGCAGCTCCTCAGCCTATGGCTACACCTTC; CDR3: CASSSSAYGYTF
J: TRBJ1-1; length: 15; V: TRBV11-1; size: -; D: -; DNA: TGTGCCAGCAGTTTTCGGGCTCTCCGAAGCACTGAAGCTTTCTTT; CDR3: CASSFRALRSTEAFF
J: TRBJ2-7; length: 14; V: TRBV4-2; size: many; D: -; DNA: TGTGCCAGCAGCCAAGACTGGGACCCCTACGAGCAGTACTTC; CDR3: CASSQDWDPYEQYF
J: TRBJ1-1; length: 15; V: TRBV6-1; size: few; D: -; DNA: TGTGCCAGCAGACCATTGCCAGGGAGTTCAACTGAAGCTTTCTTT; CDR3: CASRPLPGSSTEAFF
J: TRBJ2-4; length: 14; V: TRBV7-3; size: few; D: TRBD1; DNA: TGTGCCAGCAGCCGAACAGGGGAAAGGGACATTCAGTACTTC; CDR3: CASSRTGERDIQYF
J: TRBJ2-2; length: 14; V: TRBV6-5; size: few; D: -; DNA: TGTGCCAGCAGTTACGGTCAGGATACCGGGGAGCTGTTTTTT; CDR3: CASSYGQDTGELFF
J: TRBJ2-2; length: 17; V: TRBV11-2; size: many; D: -; DNA: TGTGCCAGCAGCTTAGGTCTTTTCCTTGGAAGGACCGGGGAGCTGTTTTTT; CDR3: CASSLGLFLGRTGELFF
J: TRBJ1-1; length: 13; V: TRBV29-1; size: few; D: -; DNA: TGCAGCGTTGCGACAGGTTACCTGGTTGAAGCTTTCTTT; CDR3: CSVATGYLVEAFF
J: TRBJ2-5; length: 14; V: TRBV7-9; size: few; D: -; DNA: TGTGCCAGCAGCTTACCCGGGACACAAGAGACCCAGTACTTC; CDR3: CASSLPGTQETQYF
J: TRBJ2-1; length: 13; V: TRBV7-9; size: many; D: -; DNA: TGTGCCAGCAGCTCACCCCCTGCGGATGAGCAGTTCTTC; CDR3: CASSSPPADEQFF
J: TRBJ2-3; length: 12; V: TRBV11-2; size: few; D: -; DNA: TGTGCCAGCAGCCAAACTACAGATACGCAGTATTTT; CDR3: CASSQTTDTQYF
J: TRBJ2-7; length: 15; V: TRBV9; size: -; D: TRBD1; DNA: TGTGCCAGCAGCGTGACGGACAGGCCCCTGAGCGAGCAGTACTTC; CDR3: CASSVTDRPLSEQYF
J: TRBJ1-1; length: 11; V: TRBV29-1; size: many; D: -; DNA: TGCAGCGTTGAATGGGGGGCTGAAGCTTTCTTT; CDR3: CSVEWGAEAFF
J: TRBJ2-7; length: 15; V: TRBV20-1; size: -; D: TRBD2; DNA: TGCAGTGCTACGAGGACTAGCGGGTTTACCTACGAGCAGTACTTC; CDR3: CSATRTSGFTYEQYF
J: TRBJ2-1; length: 14; V: TRBV6-5; size: -; D: -; DNA: TGTGCCAGCAGTTACTCGGGGCAAGCCTATGAGCAGTTCTTC; CDR3: CASSYSGQAYEQFF
J: TRBJ1-2; length: 15; V: TRBV27; size: -; D: -; DNA: TGTGCCAGCAGTCGACACCAGGGATCAGCGCATGGCTACACCTTC; CDR3: CASSRHQGSAHGYTF
J: TRBJ2-1; length: 14; V: TRBV19; size: -; D: -; DNA: TGTGCCAGTAGTATTGTTGTGTCACACAATGAGCAGTTCTTC; CDR3: CASSIVVSHNEQFF
J: TRBJ2-7; length: 15; V: TRBV9; size: few; D: TRBD1; DNA: TGTGCCAGCAGCAATTCTGGACAGGGAAACTACGAGCAGTACTTC; CDR3: CASSNSGQGNYEQYF
J: TRBJ2-2; length: 16; V: TRBV4-1; size: -; D: -; DNA: TGCGCCAGCAGCCCAGTACCGGGGGCGAACACCGGGGAGCTGTTTTTT; CDR3: CASSPVPGANTGELFF
J: TRBJ2-2; length: 15; V: TRBV9; size: many; D: -; DNA: TGTGCCAGCAGCCCCGCACCGGGGAACACCGGGGAGCTGTTTTTT; CDR3: CASSPAPGNTGELFF